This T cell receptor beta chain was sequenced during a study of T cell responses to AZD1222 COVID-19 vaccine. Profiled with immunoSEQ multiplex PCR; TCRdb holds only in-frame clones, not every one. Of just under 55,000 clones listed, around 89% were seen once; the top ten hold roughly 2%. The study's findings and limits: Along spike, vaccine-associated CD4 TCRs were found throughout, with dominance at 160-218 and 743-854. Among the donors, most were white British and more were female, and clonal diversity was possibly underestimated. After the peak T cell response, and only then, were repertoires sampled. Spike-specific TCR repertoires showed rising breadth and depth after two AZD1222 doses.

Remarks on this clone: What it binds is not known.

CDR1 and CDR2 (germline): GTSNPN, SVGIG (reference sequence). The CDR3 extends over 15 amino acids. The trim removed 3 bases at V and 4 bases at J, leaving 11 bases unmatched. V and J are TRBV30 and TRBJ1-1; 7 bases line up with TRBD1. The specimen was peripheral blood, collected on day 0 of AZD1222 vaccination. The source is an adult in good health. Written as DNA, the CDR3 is TGTGCCTGGAGCGTCGGGACAGAGGGCTTCACTGAAGCTTTCTTT. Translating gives CAWSVGTEGFTEAFF.